Each of the 30 T cell receptor beta chains below was sequenced from the same sample in a study of glioma-infiltrating T cells after dendritic cell vaccination. This sample's time point: after dendritic cell vaccination, including at tumor progression/relapse. Libraries were prepared by immunoSEQ multiplex PCR; TCRdb keeps only in-frame clonotypes and omits some of them. The table records more than 45,000 clones, approximately 80% of them present only once. The sequenced sample was blood, obtained after dendritic cell vaccination. The receptors originated from a human donor with glioblastoma.

The chain employs TRBV7-9 and TRBJ1-6; weak D call: TRBD1 (5 bases). Per germline, CDR1 SEHNR and CDR2 FQNEAQ (reference sequence). Trimming removed 9 bases at V and 7 bases at J, with 16 bases between. The CDR3 consists of 14 residues. The CDR3 nucleotides read TGTGCCAGTACCTCCGGGGGGGAAAATTCACCCCTCCACTTT. As protein: CASTSGGENSPLHF.

The chain uses TRBV6-4 and TRBJ1-1; 7 nucleotides match TRBD1. The CDR3 loop spans 15 amino acids. The trim removed 4 bases at V and 5 bases at J, leaving 10 bases unmatched. Germline values: CDR1 MRHNA, CDR2 SNTAGT. The DNA for the CDR3 is TGTGCCAGCAGTGCGGGCAGGGGGTCGAGTACTGAAGCTTTCTTT. Its protein is CASSAGRGSSTEAFF.

In its sample, this clone was seen a few times. The chain employs TRBV18 and TRBJ1-3, with D possibly being TRBD1 (5 bases). The germline V gene has CDR1 KGHSH and CDR2 LQKENI. The ends were cut back, 3 bases at V and 0 bases at J, with 21 bases in the middle. The CDR3 runs 19 residues. The CDR3 region has the DNA TGTGCCAGCTCACCCACGAATTCCCCCTCGACAGCCTCTGGAAACACCATATATTTT. Translated: CASSPTNSPSTASGNTIYF.

The genes are TRBV7-2 and TRBJ1-2; 10 nucleotides line up with TRBD1. The germline CDR1 and CDR2 sequences are SGHTA and FQGNSA. V lost 5 bases and J lost 6; bases outside the gene matches: 9. This CDR3 contains 15 residues. The CDR3 bases are TGTGCCAGCAGCCCCGAGACAGGGGGCGATCATGGCTACACCTTC. Translated: CASSPETGGDHGYTF.

The V gene is TRBV10-1, the J gene TRBJ2-5, with TRBD1 matching 7 bases. The CDR3 is made up of 13 amino acids. After removal of 8 bases from V and 1 base from J, the junction contained 4 bases not matched to a gene. Germline CDR1 reads WNHNN; CDR2 reads SYGVQD (reference sequence). CDR3 region: CASGGQVQETQYF. The CDR3 DNA reads as TGCGCCAGCGGAGGACAGGTCCAAGAGACCCAGTACTTC.

The rearrangement joins TRBV5-1 to TRBJ2-3; TRBD1 aligns across 9 bases. Germline V gene sequence: CDR1 SGHRS, CDR2 YFSETQ. The CDR3 is made up of 16 amino acids. V was pared by 6 bases and J by 2 bases, with 10 bases of the junction left unmatched. The CDR3 DNA follows: TGCGCCAGCATTCACGGGACAGGGAGAGACACAGATACGCAGTATTTT. As protein: CASIHGTGRDTDTQYF. The complete variable domain, with remaining parts taken from reference TRBV5-1 and TRBJ2-3, reads KAGVTQTPRYLIKTRGQQVTLSCSPISGHRSVSWYQQTPGQGLQFLFEYFSETQRNKGNFPGRFSGRQFSNSRSEMNVSTLELGDSALYLCASIHGTGRDTDTQYFGPGTRLTVL.

In this sample, this clone turned up a few times. The CDR3 is CAWSTDRVSTDTQYF. The CDR3, as DNA: TGTGCCTGGAGTACAGACAGGGTTAGCACAGATACGCAGTATTTT. The chain recombines TRBV30 with TRBJ2-3; 7 bases align to TRBD1. Per the germline V gene, CDR1 is GTSNPN and CDR2 is SVGIG (reference sequence). The J segment lost 0 bases and the V segment lost 2 bases, leaving 5 bases of the junction unmatched. The CDR3 consists of 15 residues.

The chain carries TRBV7-3 and TRBJ2-1, with TRBD1 matching over 7 bases. This CDR3 region has 15 residues. Germline V CDR1 and CDR2: SGHTA, FQGTGA. V was clipped by 5 bases and J by 5 bases; unmatched bases: 9. CDR3 in DNA: TGTGCCAGCAGCATCCCGGGACAGAATAACAATGAGCAGTTCTTC. It yields the protein CASSIPGQNNNEQFF.

The rearrangement uses TRBV5-4 and TRBJ2-7, with D possibly matching TRBD1 (6 bases). Germline V lookup: CDR1 SGHNT, CDR2 YYREEE (reference sequence). V shed 4 bases and J shed 2 bases, with 13 bases lying between them. The CDR3 is 14 amino acids. The DNA of the CDR3 is TGTGCCAGCAGCGAGGCAGGGGCCACCTACGAGCAGTACTTC. Protein sequence: CASSEAGATYEQYF.

The CDR3 loop reads CSVVGPGGTANTGELFF. The CDR3 DNA is TGCAGCGTTGTGGGACCCGGGGGGACGGCGAACACCGGGGAGCTGTTTTTT. V usage is TRBV29-1 and J usage is TRBJ2-2, with 7 bases that match TRBD2. CDR1 is SQVTM, CDR2 ANQGSEA, per germline. The CDR3 loop spans 17 amino acids. The trim removed 4 bases at V and 0 bases at J, leaving 11 bases unmatched.

The chain links TRBV6-5 to TRBJ1-2; 12 nucleotides match TRBD1. Germline V gives CDR1 MNHEY, CDR2 SVGAGI. V was clipped by 0 bases and J by 7 bases; unmatched bases: 3. CDR3 length: 15 amino acids. CDR3 in amino acids: CASSYSGTGGGGYTF. CDR3 sequence (DNA): TGTGCCAGCAGTTACTCCGGGACAGGGGGCGGTGGCTACACCTTC.

Comment on this clone: At one of its ends the junction is not consistent with the germline gene, which may arise from a read error. J is TRBJ2-2 and V is TRBV23-1; D is undetermined. TRBV23-1 has ORF status, its function being uncertain. This CDR3 has 14 amino acids. The CDR3 reads CAEWWQSNTGELFF. CDR3 coding DNA: TGTGCAGAATGGTGGCAGTCGAACACCGGGGAGCTGTTTTTT.

The chain carries TRBV5-4 and TRBJ2-3; 9 bases agree with TRBD2. The CDR3 sequence is 17 residues long. Trimming took 4 bases from V and 4 from J; bases not matched to a gene: 13. Germline CDR1 and CDR2: SGHNT and YYREEE (reference sequence). The CDR3 is CASSPTGGGGASDTQYF. The CDR3 DNA is TGTGCCAGCAGCCCCACCGGGGGCGGGGGGGCCTCAGATACGCAGTATTTT.

The chain combines TRBV13 with TRBJ2-7; 8 bases map to TRBD2. The CDR3 consists of 17 residues. V was pared by 5 bases and J by 5 bases, with 17 bases of the junction left unmatched. Germline V gene data show CDR1 as PRHDT and CDR2 as FYEKMQ (reference sequence). CDR3 DNA sequence: TGTGCCAGCAGCCGGGTCGTCGGGGGGGGCTCTAATCACGAGCAGTACTTC. It translates to CASSRVVGGGSNHEQYF.

The chain recombines TRBV7-9 with TRBJ2-2; TRBD2 matches 10 bases. Germline CDR1 and CDR2: SEHNR and FQNEAQ (reference sequence). The J segment lost 1 base and the V segment lost 1 base, leaving 6 bases of the junction unmatched. CDR3 length: 18 amino acids. Here the CDR3 reads CASSLDPSGGRNTGELFF. CDR3 nucleotide sequence: TGTGCCAGCAGCTTAGATCCTAGCGGGGGCCGGAACACCGGGGAGCTGTTTTTT. The variable domain in full, with the rest retrieved from reference TRBV7-9 and TRBJ2-2, is DTGVSQNPRHKITKRGQNVTFRCDPISEHNRLYWYRQTLGQGPEFLTYFQNEAQLEKSRLLSDRFSAERPKGSFSTLEIQRTEQGDSAMYLCASSLDPSGGRNTGELFFGEGSRLTVL.

This clone was found a few times. The J gene is TRBJ2-3, the V gene TRBV5-1; a possible D gene is TRBD2 (7 bases). Trimming removed 0 bases from V and 3 bases from J, with 14 bases in between. Germline CDR1 SGHRS, CDR2 YFSETQ. CDR3 length: 16 amino acids. CDR3 in DNA: TGCGCCAGCAGCTTGGCCGAGGGGGGGCGGACAGATACGCAGTATTTT. It is translated as CASSLAEGGRTDTQYF.

The V and J genes are TRBV27 and TRBJ1-1; D unresolved. Germline assignment: CDR1 MNHEY and CDR2 SMNVEV (reference sequence). V lost 8 bases to trimming and J lost 8 bases, with 12 bases between them. This CDR3 has 11 amino acids. CDR3 sequence reads: CASLGALEAFF. As DNA, the CDR3 is TGTGCCAGCCTTGGTGCGTTGGAAGCTTTCTTT.

The chain uses TRBV15 and TRBJ1-4; D is uncertain. Between the trimmed V and J ends, which lost 0 bases and 3 bases, there was a span of 11 bases. Per germline, CDR1 LNHNV and CDR2 YYDKDF (reference sequence). The CDR3 spans 16 residues. The CDR3 is CATSRDTGTANEKLFF. The CDR3 coding sequence is TGTGCCACCAGCAGAGATACTGGCACAGCTAATGAAAAACTGTTTTTT.

The genes are TRBV4-2 and TRBJ2-2; possibly TRBD2 for D (5 bases). The CDR3 spans 16 residues. Germline V gene lookup returns CDR1 LGHNA and CDR2 YNFKEQ. Trimming left V 8 bases short and J 3 bases short, with 19 bases between. The CDR3 sequence: CASATELARDTGELFF. For the CDR3, the DNA is TGTGCCAGCGCAACCGAGCTAGCCCGCGACACCGGGGAGCTGTTTTTT.

The chain uses TRBV21-1 and TRBJ1-1. TRBV21-1 corresponds to a pseudogene. This CDR3 is built from 12 residues. CDR3 coding DNA: TGTGCAACCGGGGAGGTTTCCCCTGAAGCTTTCTTT. Translation gives CATGEVSPEAFF.

About this clone itself: A read error may produce the germline difference seen at one junction end. This rearrangement joins TRBV29-1 to TRBJ1-1, with TRBD1 as a possible D gene (6 bases). The germline V gene has CDR1 SQVTM and CDR2 ANQGSEA. The length of the CDR3 is 14 residues. The CDR3 DNA sequence: TGCAGCGTACACGACAGGAACTTGAACGCTGAAGCTTTCTTT. This translates into CSVHDRNLNAEAFF.

The J gene is TRBJ1-5, the V gene TRBV7-2; 7 bases agree with TRBD1. Germline loops: CDR1 SGHTA, CDR2 FQGNSA. Trimming took 2 bases from V and 10 from J; bases not matched to a gene: 8. CDR3 length: 14 residues. This chain's CDR3 is CASSLSGTEGPQHF. The CDR3 bases are TGTGCCAGCAGCTTATCGGGGACAGAAGGCCCCCAGCATTTT.

The table lists this clone with a count of one. The rearrangement links TRBV11-3 to TRBJ2-7, with a weak D call TRBD1 (6 bases). The germline V gene encodes CDR1 SGHNT and CDR2 YENEEA. V shed 1 base and J shed 2 bases, with 6 bases lying between them. The CDR3 extends over 13 amino acids. The CDR3 nucleotides read TGTGCCAGCAGCTTAGGGACAGCCTACGAGCAGTACTTC. Amino acid sequence: CASSLGTAYEQYF.

V usage is TRBV19 and J usage is TRBJ1-1, with D possibly being TRBD1 (5 bases). This CDR3 is built from 16 residues. V gave up 7 bases and J gave up 1 base, with 19 bases separating them. Germline V lookup: CDR1 LNHDA, CDR2 SQIVND (reference sequence). The CDR3, as DNA: TGTGCCAGTACCAATAGGGGTCGCAGGCCGAACACTGAAGCTTTCTTT. Its protein is CASTNRGRRPNTEAFF.

This clone was seen a few times. The gene calls are TRBV6-5 and TRBJ2-1; D might be TRBD1 (6 bases). V lost 6 bases and J lost 6, with 12 bases in between. The CDR3 contains 13 residues. The germline V gene has CDR1 MNHEY and CDR2 SVGAGI. CDR3 sequence (DNA): TGTGCCAGCAGGAAGACAGGAGTCAATGAGCAGTTCTTC. It codes for CASRKTGVNEQFF.

The chain carries TRBV9 and TRBJ2-7; possibly TRBD2 for D (5 bases). Per the germline V gene, CDR1 is SGDLS and CDR2 is YYNGEE. The ends were cut back, 2 bases at V and 5 bases at J, with 17 bases in the middle. This CDR3 comprises 15 residues. The CDR3 is CASSVRGRGNDEQYF. CDR3 in DNA: TGTGCCAGCAGCGTTAGAGGGAGAGGGAACGACGAGCAGTACTTC.

The chain combines TRBV6-5 with TRBJ1-2; D is unclear. The CDR3 totals 13 residues. Germline CDR1 reads MNHEY; CDR2 reads SVGAGI. Trimming removed 7 bases at V and 7 bases at J, with 16 bases between. CDR3: CASTSVGWSGYTF. The DNA for the CDR3 is TGTGCCAGCACCTCGGTGGGTTGGAGTGGCTACACCTTC.

This sequence joins TRBV27 and TRBJ2-7, with 12 positions matching TRBD1. Looked up from germline, CDR1 is MNHEY and CDR2 is SMNVEV (reference sequence). The CDR3 runs to 23 residues. Trimming cost V 0 bases and J 5 bases; bases outside gene matches: 26. The CDR3 DNA reads as TGTGCCAGCAGTTTATCCCGGGACAGGGGGCCAGTCCCAAAGAGTAAAGAAGATCACGAGCAGTACTTC. It specifies CASSLSRDRGPVPKSKEDHEQYF.

The chain couples TRBV4-1 to TRBJ2-3; D remains unclear. The V and J ends lost 3 bases and 4 bases respectively, with 17 bases between them. Germline V gene lookup returns CDR1 MGHRA and CDR2 YSYEKL. The CDR3 runs 16 residues. The CDR3 sequence: CASSQRRGGVADTQYF. As DNA, the CDR3 is TGCGCCAGCAGCCAGAGACGTGGCGGTGTCGCAGATACGCAGTATTTT.

This sequence joins TRBV7-9 and TRBJ2-7, with 9 bases identical to TRBD1. Germline CDR1 reads SEHNR; CDR2 reads FQNEAQ (reference sequence). The J segment lost 4 bases and the V segment lost 5 bases, leaving 6 bases of the junction unmatched. This CDR3 has 14 amino acids. DNA for the CDR3: TGTGCCAGCAGCCCAGGGACAGGGCGGTACGAGCAGTACTTC. It codes for CASSPGTGRYEQYF.